This TCR beta chain comes out of a study of T cells in Graves' hyperthyroidism and ophthalmopathy. Findings and caveats of the study: Model output signaled ophthalmopathy a median approximately 6 months ahead of onset. Most thyroid clonotypes with frequency above 0.001 were detected in blood.

Each person with ophthalmopathy scored at least 3 on the Clinical Activity Score, reached NOSPECS grade 4 or higher, and had been ill under 3 months. This clonotype has a count of ten or more. Its antigen remains unknown. There were TCR beta CDR3 regions amplified from RNA transcripts. The HTBI primer set was used in a first-round RT-PCR of the TCR CDR3. TCRdb reanalysed the multiplex PCR reads using MiXCR and keeps one entry per CDR3 protein. Seen here are about 290,000 distinct CDR3 sequences, approximately 18% observed once, and the top ten hold just under 40%. This CDR3 region has 13 residues. CDR1 SNHLY and CDR2 FYNNEI come from the germline V gene. The V and J ends lost 2 bases and 6 bases respectively, with 8 bases between them.

The sample taken for sequencing was blood. This TCR was recovered from a man in his forties or fifties with Graves' ophthalmopathy. The chain carries TRBV2 and TRBJ1-5; no reliable D call. CDR3 region: CASSERMGQPQHF. DNA of the CDR3: TGTGCCAGCAGTGAAAGGATGGGTCAGCCCCAGCATTTT. Complete variable domain (other parts from reference TRBV2 and TRBJ1-5): EPEVTQTPSHQVTQMGQEVILRCVPISNHLYFYWYRQILGQKVEFLVSFYNNEISEKSEIFDDQFSVERPDGSNFTLKIRSTKLEDSAMYFCASSERMGQPQHFGDGTRLSIL.